Shown below are 23 T cell receptor beta chains from a single sample sequenced in a study of blood T cell repertoires in COVID-19. Repertoires were generated with immunoSEQ multiplex PCR, while TCRdb's copy carries only in-frame clones and drops some. The sample shows about 94,000 clones, under 90% of them seen only once. The specimen sequenced was peripheral blood. The receptors derive from a human donor in a cohort sampled during active COVID-19.

The chain couples TRBV10-2 to TRBJ2-7; 8 bases are a match to TRBD2. CDR3 length equals 13 residues. V was clipped by 11 bases and J by 6 bases; unmatched bases: 12. CDR1 is WSHSY and CDR2 is SAAADI in the germline V gene. DNA of the CDR3: TGCGCCGGTTCTAAGGGACTAGTCGGCGAGCAGTACTTC. Encoded protein: CAGSKGLVGEQYF.

The genes are TRBV20-1 and TRBJ1-2, with no clear D. The germline V gene encodes CDR1 DFQATT and CDR2 SNEGSKA (reference sequence). Trimming cost V 7 bases and J 3 bases, with 9 bases left between them. The length of the CDR3 is 11 residues. DNA for the CDR3: TGCAGTGTCAGAACAGACTATGGCTACACCTTC. It codes for CSVRTDYGYTF.

Points on this clone: At one end, the junction sequence differs from germline, possibly due to a read error. The gene calls are TRBV3-1 (or the pseudogene TRBV3-2) and TRBJ2-7; TRBD2 aligns across 13 bases. CDR1 is LGHDT, CDR2 YNNKEL, per germline (reference sequence). This CDR3 contains 16 residues. CDR3 loop: CASTQTGLAGVDEQYF. The DNA of the CDR3 is TGTGCCAGCACCCAAACCGGACTAGCGGGAGTGGACGAGCAGTACTTC.

The chain recombines TRBV10-2 with TRBJ2-3; D not resolved. From germline, CDR1 is WSHSY and CDR2 SAAADI. The CDR3 length is 14 residues. V lost 6 bases, J lost 2 bases, and 12 bases lay in between. CDR3 bases: TGCGCCAGCAGGGCAGGCTCCAACACAGATACGCAGTATTTT. It yields the protein CASRAGSNTDTQYF.

The V gene is TRBV28, the J gene TRBJ2-7; D possibly corresponds to TRBD1 (5 bases). Germline lookup yields CDR1 MDHEN and CDR2 SYDVKM. The CDR3 has 13 amino acids. V lost 7 bases to trimming and J lost 2 bases, with 12 bases between them. The CDR3 DNA follows: TGTGCCAGCACCAAGACAGAAACCTACGAGCAGTACTTC. It specifies CASTKTETYEQYF.

V and J are TRBV6-1 and TRBJ2-1, with TRBD2 identical over 12 bases. Germline V gene lookup returns CDR1 MNHNS and CDR2 SASEGT. The trim removed 3 bases at V and 7 bases at J, leaving 10 bases unmatched. The CDR3 length is 17 residues. The CDR3 sequence is CASSDPTSGRRRNEQFF. For the CDR3, the DNA is TGTGCCAGCAGTGACCCGACTAGCGGGAGACGTAGAAATGAGCAGTTCTTC.

The genes are TRBV30 and TRBJ2-7; 12 nucleotides line up with TRBD2. Losses at the gene ends were 5 bases for V and 4 bases for J; bases not matched to a gene: 3. Germline CDR1 and CDR2: GTSNPN and SVGIG (reference sequence). This CDR3 contains 13 residues. Here the CDR3 reads CAWETSGSYEQYF. The DNA for the CDR3 is TGTGCCTGGGAGACTAGCGGGAGTTACGAGCAGTACTTC. Together with reference TRBV30 and TRBJ2-7, the CDR3 gives the full variable domain: SQTIHQWPATLVQPVGSPLSLECTVEGTSNPNLYWYRQAAGRGLQLLFYSVGIGQISSEVPQNLSASRPQDRQFILSSKKLLLSDSGFYLCAWETSGSYEQYFGPGTRLTVT.

The V and J genes are TRBV29-1 and TRBJ1-1; 11 bases are shared with TRBD1. V gave up 7 bases and J gave up 3 bases; unmatched junction bases: 1. The CDR3 sequence is 12 residues long. Germline lookup yields CDR1 SQVTM and CDR2 ANQGSEA. CDR3 DNA sequence: TGCAGCGGGGGACAGGGGGACACTGAAGCTTTCTTT. This codes for CSGGQGDTEAFF.

This sequence joins TRBV24-1 and TRBJ2-7; 9 bases match TRBD1. This CDR3 has 13 residues. Per the germline V gene, CDR1 is KGHDR and CDR2 is SFDVKD. V dropped 9 bases and J dropped 6; count of bases not matched to a gene: 8. CDR3 DNA: TGTGCCACCGGTTCCCGGACAGGGGCCGAGCAGTACTTC. Its translation: CATGSRTGAEQYF.

V is TRBV6-6 and J is TRBJ2-7, with TRBD2 matching over 9 bases. The germline gives CDR1 MNHNY, CDR2 SVGAGI (reference sequence). The V and J ends lost 5 bases and 9 bases, in that order; junction bases with no gene match: 14. This CDR3 comprises 15 residues. The CDR3 DNA reads as TGTGCCAGCAGTAGAGAGGGACTAGCCCCGGCGGGGCAGTACTTC. Translating it yields CASSREGLAPAGQYF.

This chain joins TRBV7-9 and TRBJ1-1, with TRBD1 identical over 7 bases. The germline CDR1 and CDR2 sequences are SEHNR and FQNEAQ (reference sequence). The V and J ends lost 5 bases and 1 base, in that order; junction bases with no gene match: 13. This CDR3 has 17 residues. The CDR3 nucleotides are TGTGCCAGCAGCCCGACAGGGTCAATACGGTCGAACACTGAAGCTTTCTTT. Translation gives CASSPTGSIRSNTEAFF.

The chain combines TRBV6-5 with TRBJ1-1; no clear D gene. V was pared by 0 bases and J by 11 bases, with 10 bases between. Germline values: CDR1 MNHEY, CDR2 SVGAGI. This CDR3 has 12 amino acids. The CDR3 spells CASSYSGGEAFF. In nucleotides, the CDR3 is TGTGCCAGCAGTTACTCCGGTGGGGAGGCTTTCTTT.

This rearrangement joins TRBV10-3 to TRBJ2-6; maybe TRBD1 (5 bases). The CDR3 consists of 16 residues. V lost 4 bases, J lost 4 bases, and 14 bases lay in between. CDR1 and CDR2 from the germline V gene are ENHRY and SYGVKD. The chain's CDR3 is CAISVGQGRGANVLTF. CDR3 sequence (DNA): TGTGCCATCAGTGTGGGCCAGGGAAGGGGGGCCAACGTCCTGACTTTC.

This clone was observed a handful of times. The rearrangement links TRBV27 to TRBJ2-3; 15 bases match TRBD2. With 7 bases clipped from V and 4 bases from J, the junction kept 18 bases outside the gene matches. The CDR3 extends over 20 amino acids. CDR1 and CDR2 (germline): MNHEY, SMNVEV (reference sequence). Here the CDR3 DNA reads TGTGCCAGCATCTCCCCGCCCGGGACTAGCGGGAGGAGTTGGGCAGATACGCAGTATTTT. Its protein is CASISPPGTSGRSWADTQYF.

The rearrangement joins TRBV19 to TRBJ2-6; TRBD1 aligns across 7 bases. The CDR3 consists of 16 residues. The germline CDR1 and CDR2 sequences are LNHDA and SQIVND (reference sequence). Losses at the gene ends were 9 bases for V and 0 bases for J; bases not matched to a gene: 8. CDR3 sequence: CASSGTVLSGANVLTF. In DNA, the CDR3 is TGTGCCAGCTCGGGGACAGTCCTCTCTGGGGCCAACGTCCTGACTTTC.

The J gene is TRBJ2-7, the V gene TRBV9; D is unresolved. The CDR3 runs to 14 residues. Deletions cut 5 bases from V and 8 bases from J, with 20 bases between. CDR1 is SGDLS, CDR2 YYNGEE, per germline. The CDR3 is CASRGPKAESKQYF. The CDR3 region has the DNA TGTGCCAGCAGGGGCCCTAAAGCCGAAAGTAAGCAGTACTTC.

This clone was recorded a few times. J is TRBJ1-1 and V is TRBV29-1, with D uncertain. Germline CDR1 and CDR2: SQVTM and ANQGSEA. The germline V and J ends were trimmed by 8 bases and 6 bases, with 13 bases remaining between them. The CDR3 extends over 11 amino acids. The CDR3 sequence: CSLTQRAEAFF. The CDR3 DNA is TGCAGCTTGACCCAACGGGCTGAAGCTTTCTTT.

The chain couples TRBV18 to TRBJ1-1; D is unresolved. The germline CDR1 and CDR2 sequences are KGHSH and LQKENI. V was trimmed by 3 bases and J by 0 bases, leaving 11 bases between them. The CDR3 extends over 15 amino acids. This CDR3 is CASSPMTTLNTEAFF. The DNA for the CDR3 is TGTGCCAGCTCACCGATGACGACTCTGAACACTGAAGCTTTCTTT.

The CDR3 bases are TGTGCCAGCAGCTTCGGGACTAGCGGGAGGGCCGTAGGAGAGACCCAGTACTTC. The encoded protein is CASSFGTSGRAVGETQYF. The chain links TRBV7-8 to TRBJ2-5; 16 nucleotides align to TRBD2. CDR3 length: 18 amino acids. Germline V gene lookup returns CDR1 SGHVS and CDR2 FQNEAQ. The V and J ends lost 3 bases and 4 bases, in that order; junction bases with no gene match: 8.

This rearrangement joins TRBV19 to TRBJ1-5, with 7 positions matching TRBD1. Germline-derived CDR1 and CDR2 are LNHDA and SQIVND (reference sequence). The CDR3 runs to 13 residues. Trimming at V came to 9 bases and at J to 7 bases, leaving 9 bases not matched to a gene. This CDR3 reads CASEDRAGQPQHF. CDR3 DNA: TGTGCCAGCGAAGACAGGGCGGGGCAGCCCCAGCATTTT.

This clone appeared a few times. This chain uses TRBV6-1 with TRBJ2-7; tentative D call: TRBD2 (6 bases). Germline V CDR1 and CDR2: MNHNS, SASEGT. The CDR3 loop spans 12 amino acids. V was cut by 2 bases and J by 7 bases, with 9 bases left in between. CDR3 sequence reads: CASSENRGEQYF. CDR3 nucleotide sequence: TGTGCCAGCAGTGAAAACCGGGGGGAGCAGTACTTC.

The genes are TRBV10-1 and TRBJ2-1; a possible D gene is TRBD2 (6 bases). Germline V gives CDR1 WNHNN, CDR2 SYGVQD (reference sequence). Trimming removed 7 bases from V and 5 bases from J, with 12 bases in between. The CDR3 sequence is 13 residues long. As DNA, the CDR3 is TGCGCCAGCAACAGCGGGCAGAACAATGAGCAGTTCTTC. Its translation: CASNSGQNNEQFF.

The chain has TRBV5-6 and TRBJ1-2, with D possibly being TRBD1 (5 bases). The V gene's germline CDR1 is SGHDT and CDR2 YYEEEE. Trimming left V 4 bases short and J 7 bases short, with 17 bases between. CDR3 length equals 14 residues. This CDR3 is CASSPDTVVRGYTF. The DNA for the CDR3 is TGTGCCAGCAGCCCGGACACGGTTGTACGTGGCTACACCTTC.